Reported below is one T cell receptor beta chain. TCRdb's table, derived via immunoSEQ multiplex PCR, lists solely in-frame clones and lacks some. This sample carries around 120,000 clones, 83% of them seen once, and the ten largest clones take around 2%. This sample stems from a study of blood T cell repertoires in COVID-19. What was sequenced was peripheral blood. The TCR comes from a man aged 30 to 39 with acute or convalescent COVID-19.

The CDR3 sequence is CASSISTGRGEAFF. The CDR3 nucleotides are TGTGCCAGTAGTATTTCGACAGGGCGGGGTGAAGCTTTCTTT. This chain uses TRBV19 with TRBJ1-1; 7 bases map to TRBD1. V lost 3 bases to trimming and J lost 7 bases; unmatched junction nucleotides: 8. The CDR3 sequence is 14 residues long. Germline CDR1 and CDR2: LNHDA and SQIVND (reference sequence).